This T cell receptor beta chain was observed in a study of early T cells in non-severe SARS-CoV-2 infection. For the study at large: Bulk RNA isolated from unsorted whole blood underwent sequencing; chains were not paired.

TCRdb re-analysed the 5' RACE reads in MiXCR, keeping a single row per CDR3 protein. The profile shows some 55,000 distinct CDR3 sequences, approximately 12% of them singletons. Germline lookup yields CDR1 MNHNY and CDR2 SVGAGI (reference sequence). The CDR3 sequence is 12 residues long. The V end lost 8 bases, the J end lost 0 bases, and 8 bases lay between the germline ends. The gene calls are TRBV6-6 and TRBJ2-7, with D possibly TRBD1 on 5 matching bases. The TCR sequence derives from an adult who was a healthcare worker with PCR-confirmed SARS-CoV-2 infection or an uninfected control (not recorded which). Material: whole blood. The CDR3 region is CASRQSSYEQYF. For the CDR3, the DNA is TGTGCCAGCCGACAGAGCTCCTACGAGCAGTACTTC.